This TCR beta chain was sequenced during a study of cytomegalovirus exposure and HLA in healthy donors. The PCR was carried out with 60 Vbeta primers and 13 Jbeta primers. Only in-frame clones appear in the TCRdb table, and some are missing; sequencing was by immunoSEQ multiplex PCR. The record lists 95,000 to 150,000 clones, of which the ten most abundant hold about 2.5%. Trimming at V came to 1 base and at J to 10 bases, leaving 6 bases not matched to a gene. Per the germline V gene, CDR1 is GTSNPN and CDR2 is SVGIG (reference sequence). The CDR3 spans 15 residues. The sample was PBMCs. This clonotype originated in a man aged 25 to 45 in good health and CMV-seronegative. The chain has TRBV30 and TRBJ1-6; 11 bases agree with TRBD1. The chain's CDR3 is CAWSGRDRGGSPLHF. The CDR3 region has the DNA TGTGCCTGGAGTGGCCGGGACAGGGGGGGATCACCCCTCCACTTT.